Presented here are 21 T cell receptor beta chains from one specimen sequenced in a study of shared clonotypes between healthy human individuals. The assay was immunoSEQ multiplex PCR, and TCRdb's table has in-frame clones only and misses some. The top ten hold 0.055% to 0.075% of the sample, which has approximately 530,000 clones, about 96% seen once. Sequencing used naive CD4+ T cells sorted from blood. Subset: CD45RA+ positively selected. The receptors derive from a woman aged 25 to 39 in good health.

The V gene is TRBV9, the J gene TRBJ2-5; weak D call: TRBD2 (6 bases). Germline CDR1 reads SGDLS; CDR2 reads YYNGEE. This CDR3 is built from 15 residues. Trimming cost V 4 bases and J 3 bases, with 16 bases left between them. The CDR3 DNA sequence: TGTGCCAGCAGCTCCCGTTGGGACTCAAAAGAGACCCAGTACTTC. Protein: CASSSRWDSKETQYF.

Here the CDR3 DNA reads TGTGCCAGCAGCTCGGCGGGCAACTCCTACGAGCAGTACTTC. Encoded protein: CASSSAGNSYEQYF. The chain is built from TRBV6-1 and TRBJ2-7, with D perhaps TRBD2 (5 bases). The V gene lost 6 bases and the J gene lost 0 bases, with 12 bases spanning the gap. The CDR3 extends over 14 amino acids. The germline V gene has CDR1 MNHNS and CDR2 SASEGT.

This clone was counted a single time. The chain joins TRBV7-3 to TRBJ2-3; a possible D gene is TRBD2 (6 bases). V was shortened by 5 bases and J by 4 bases, with 19 bases between the two germline ends. From germline, CDR1 is SGHTA and CDR2 FQGTGA. The CDR3 loop spans 16 amino acids. Here the CDR3 reads CASSQGWRAWADTQYF. The CDR3 region has the DNA TGTGCCAGCAGCCAAGGGTGGAGGGCTTGGGCAGATACGCAGTATTTT.

The V call is TRBV7-3, the J call TRBJ2-2; 8 bases are a match to TRBD2. CDR1 is SGHTA and CDR2 is FQGTGA in the germline V gene. The CDR3 extends over 15 amino acids. V was pared by 5 bases and J by 0 bases, with 2 bases of the junction left unmatched. The CDR3 spells CASSKGLANTGELFF. DNA of the CDR3: TGTGCCAGCAGCAAGGGACTAGCGAACACCGGGGAGCTGTTTTTT.

The rearrangement uses TRBV5-1 and TRBJ2-7, with 9 bases lining up with TRBD1. With V trimmed by 4 bases and J by 8 bases, 13 bases remained unmatched. This CDR3 is 15 amino acids long. CDR1 is SGHRS and CDR2 is YFSETQ in the germline V gene. The chain's CDR3 is CASSLAGTGNYKQYF. For the CDR3, the DNA is TGCGCCAGCAGCCTGGCCGGGACAGGGAATTACAAGCAGTACTTC.

The CDR3 bases are TGCGCCAGCAGCTTGGTGGGGGTCGGGGCAGATACGCAGTATTTT. This gives the protein CASSLVGVGADTQYF. The chain is built from TRBV5-1 and TRBJ2-3; possibly TRBD1 or TRBD2 for D (5 bases each). The CDR3 runs 15 residues. The V end lost 0 bases, the J end lost 4 bases, and 12 bases lay between the germline ends. CDR1 SGHRS and CDR2 YFSETQ come from the germline V gene.

The chain uses TRBV28 and TRBJ1-1; D unresolved. The CDR3 loop spans 12 amino acids. Germline-derived CDR1 and CDR2 are MDHEN and SYDVKM. Trimming stripped 8 bases from V and 1 base from J, with 8 bases between. Here the CDR3 reads CASGRRNTEAFF. Written as DNA, the CDR3 is TGTGCCAGCGGAAGAAGGAACACTGAAGCTTTCTTT.

The V gene is TRBV18, the J gene TRBJ2-7; 10 positions match TRBD2. Germline V CDR1 and CDR2: KGHSH, LQKENI. With 0 bases clipped from V and 4 bases from J, the junction kept 3 bases outside the gene matches. CDR3 length: 15 residues. The CDR3 sequence: CASSPPGTSEYEQYF. CDR3 in DNA: TGTGCCAGCTCACCACCTGGGACTAGCGAGTACGAGCAGTACTTC.

V usage is TRBV28 and J usage is TRBJ1-5; D is ambiguous. The CDR3 covers 13 residues. Germline V gives CDR1 MDHEN, CDR2 SYDVKM. V dropped 2 bases and J dropped 6 bases, with 8 bases sitting between them. CDR3 nucleotides: TGTGCCAGCAGTTTACCGGTCGGTCAGCCCCAGCATTTT. Amino acid sequence: CASSLPVGQPQHF.

The chain combines TRBV6-1 with TRBJ1-2; 10 bases are shared with TRBD1. The CDR3 covers 16 residues. With 1 base clipped from V and 1 base from J, the junction kept 3 bases outside the gene matches. Germline-derived CDR1 and CDR2 are MNHNS and SASEGT. The DNA of the CDR3 is TGTGCCAGCAGTGAAGGGACAGGGGGGTTTAACTATGGCTACACCTTC. This codes for CASSEGTGGFNYGYTF.

The chain joins TRBV4-1 to TRBJ2-5; 7 nucleotides agree with TRBD1. There are 17 residues in the CDR3. Germline lookup yields CDR1 MGHRA and CDR2 YSYEKL. Trimming removed 4 bases from V and 0 bases from J; junction bases left unmatched: 11. The CDR3 loop reads CASSPLTRGIHQETQYF. The CDR3, as DNA: TGCGCCAGCAGCCCCCTTACCAGGGGGATCCACCAAGAGACCCAGTACTTC.

This chain links TRBV28 with TRBJ2-5; a possible D gene is TRBD2 (6 bases). Germline CDR1 MDHEN, CDR2 SYDVKM. The V end was cut by 5 bases, the J end by 5 bases, with 12 bases between. The CDR3 sequence is 13 residues long. As DNA, the CDR3 is TGTGCCAGCAGTCCGGGGGAACGGGAGACCCAGTACTTC. Translation: CASSPGERETQYF.

The gene calls are TRBV28 and TRBJ2-1, with a weak D call TRBD1 (6 bases). CDR1 and CDR2 (germline): MDHEN, SYDVKM. CDR3 length equals 15 residues. V dropped 6 bases and J dropped 3 bases, with 15 bases sitting between them. The CDR3 reads CASSRQVSFYNEQFF. In DNA, the CDR3 is TGTGCCAGCAGCAGACAGGTTTCTTTCTACAATGAGCAGTTCTTC. Looking up the rest from reference TRBV28 and TRBJ2-1 gives the full variable domain: DVKVTQSSRYLVKRTGEKVFLECVQDMDHENMFWYRQDPGLGLRLIYFSYDVKMKEKGDIPEGYSVSREKKERFSLILESASTNQTSMYLCASSRQVSFYNEQFFGPGTRLTVL.

The V and J genes are TRBV10-3 and TRBJ1-1; 8 bases map to TRBD1. Trimming at V came to 4 bases and at J to 1 base, leaving 5 bases not matched to a gene. This CDR3 region has 15 residues. The germline CDR1 and CDR2 sequences are ENHRY and SYGVKD. The DNA for the CDR3 is TGTGCCATCAGTGTTTCGGGACAGGAGAACACTGAAGCTTTCTTT. Translated, it gives CAISVSGQENTEAFF.

This chain links TRBV18 with TRBJ2-1, with 9 bases aligning to TRBD1. This CDR3 contains 18 residues. Per germline, CDR1 KGHSH and CDR2 LQKENI. The junction had 8 bases not matched to a gene; V was cut back by 2 bases and J by 0 bases. CDR3 sequence reads: CASSPTDRGSTSYNEQFF. In DNA, the CDR3 is TGTGCCAGCTCACCAACTGACAGGGGGTCGACCTCCTACAATGAGCAGTTCTTC. Full variable domain (rest looked up from reference TRBV18 and TRBJ2-1): NAGVMQNPRHLVRRRGQEARLRCSPMKGHSHVYWYRQLPEEGLKFMVYLQKENIIDESGMPKERFSAEFPKEGPSILRIQQVVRGDSAAYFCASSPTDRGSTSYNEQFFGPGTRLTVL.

V is TRBV2 and J is TRBJ1-1; D ambiguous. Trimming stripped 4 bases from V and 2 bases from J, with 11 bases between. Germline CDR1 SNHLY, CDR2 FYNNEI. The CDR3 has 14 residues. The CDR3 here is CASSAGLTNTEAFF. DNA for the CDR3: TGTGCCAGCAGTGCGGGTCTGACCAACACTGAAGCTTTCTTT.

The chain employs TRBV15 and TRBJ1-5; D unresolved. The CDR3 covers 12 residues. Per germline, CDR1 LNHNV and CDR2 YYDKDF (reference sequence). Trimming removed 0 bases at V and 5 bases at J, with 2 bases between. The CDR3 here is CATSRDYQPQHF. CDR3 bases: TGTGCCACCAGCAGAGACTATCAGCCCCAGCATTTT. The full variable domain, in which reference TRBV15 and TRBJ1-5 provide the parts outside the CDR3, is DAMVIQNPRYQVTQFGKPVTLSCSQTLNHNVMYWYQQKSSQAPKLLFHYYDKDFNNEADTPDNFQSRRPNTSFCFLDIRSPGLGDTAMYLCATSRDYQPQHFGDGTRLSIL.

This chain connects TRBV27 to TRBJ1-2; 11 nucleotides line up with TRBD1. Germline CDR1 and CDR2: MNHEY and SMNVEV (reference sequence). The ends lost 3 bases at V and 6 bases at J; junction bases unmatched: 15. This CDR3 has 18 amino acids. The CDR3 loop is CASSFSRTGGVPLNGYTF. The CDR3 nucleotides read TGTGCCAGCAGTTTTTCCAGGACAGGGGGCGTTCCACTCAATGGCTACACCTTC.

The rearrangement links TRBV11-3 to TRBJ2-3; D tentatively reads TRBD1 or TRBD2 (5 bases each). In germline, CDR1 is SGHNT, CDR2 YENEEA. This CDR3 contains 14 residues. V dropped 1 base and J dropped 0 bases, with 5 bases sitting between them. The CDR3 nucleotides are TGTGCCAGCAGCTTAGGGGGGAGCACAGATACGCAGTATTTT. This codes for CASSLGGSTDTQYF.

The chain is built from TRBV7-3 and TRBJ2-7; 9 nucleotides line up with TRBD2. Germline CDR1 SGHTA, CDR2 FQGTGA. The junction had 7 bases not matched to a gene; V was cut back by 5 bases and J by 2 bases. The CDR3 spans 15 residues. DNA for the CDR3: TGTGCCAGCAGCCCGACTAGCGGAGTTGCCTACGAGCAGTACTTC. Translation: CASSPTSGVAYEQYF.

The J gene is TRBJ2-7, the V gene TRBV11-2; 10 positions agree with TRBD1. The germline gives CDR1 SGHAT, CDR2 FQNNGV. With 0 bases clipped from V and 4 bases from J, the junction kept 3 bases outside the gene matches. The CDR3 has 15 amino acids. The CDR3 DNA is TGTGCCAGCAGCTTAGAGACAGGGGGCGGGTACGAGCAGTACTTC. This encodes CASSLETGGGYEQYF. Supplemented by reference TRBV11-2 and TRBJ2-7, the full variable domain reads EAGVAQSPRYKIIEKRQSVAFWCNPISGHATLYWYQQILGQGPKLLIQFQNNGVVDDSQLPKDRFSAERLKGVDSTLKIQPAKLEDSAVYLCASSLETGGGYEQYFGPGTRLTVT.